This TCR beta chain was profiled in a study of memory CD4+ T cells and cytomegalovirus serostatus (dated by TCRdb to 2018 to 2020). For the study in its entirety: The cohort included roughly 33 healthy adults from Belgium, of whom 9 were CMV seropositive and 24 were CMV seronegative. To replicate a published TCR-based CMV serostatus classifier, the study sequenced CD4+ memory TCRbeta repertoires from a Belgian cohort whose cytomegalovirus serostatus was known.

A FACSAria II was used to sort memory CD4+ T cells, defined as single viable CD3+CD4+CD8-CD45RO+ cells. CMV serostatus was assessed using a Roche Elecsys assay, by which serum IgG against CMV pp150, pp28, p38 and p52 was detected. Following thawing, total CD4+ T cells were enriched through positive selection using CD4 magnetic microbeads. The samples came from a different study that was designed specifically to examine the CD4+ T cell memory repertoire. Peripheral blood mononuclear cells were isolated and cryopreserved according to standard operating procedures, and serum was stored at -80 degrees C. The staining used CD3-PerCP (BW264/56), CD4-APC (RPA-T4), CD45RO-PE (UCHT1) and CD8-Pacific Orange (3B5) antibodies, and Sytox blue was used to exclude non-viable cells. Genomic DNA was extracted from sorted cells with the Quick-DNA Microprep Kit. Amplification of TCRbeta DNA was done with the immunoSEQ hsTCRbeta kit, following the protocol from the manufacturer. TCRbeta libraries were sequenced on an Illumina MiSeq instrument. In the authors' own workflow: After out-of-frame sequences were removed, 2,204,828 distinct TCRbeta sequences remained, averaging about 66,813 per individual. Each individual was scored by the count of around 160 previously reported CMV-associated TCRbeta sequences and the total productive distinct TCRbeta count. A beta-binomial model was reimplemented in Python, and scikit-learn random forests with default parameters were trained on US cohort data. Classifier performance on the Belgian cohort was summarized as median AUC with percentile confidence intervals calculated over 10,000 bootstrap iterations. TCRdb took this table from immuneACCESS and kept in-frame rearrangements with V and J called. Such tables lack part of the clones; where checked against another copy, unresolved V genes explain under half of the gap, and the rest is unexplained. V, J and clone size are taken as reported in that table, and D and trimming were inferred from the DNA itself. The sample has around 50,000 clones on record, approximately 78% of them singletons. Approximately 0.96% of the sample comes from the top ten.

The V end loses 2 bases and the J end loses 1 base, and a stretch of 6 bases separates them. The germline V gene provides CDR1 SNHLY and CDR2 FYNNEI. The CDR3 runs 13 residues from the cysteine to the phenylalanine. This entry keeps only the CDR3 DNA: 39 bases, framed from base 1. Study-wide conclusions, independent of this receptor: On the Belgian cohort, the classifier based on the original framework reached a median bootstrapped AUC of nearly 0.97, with a 95% CI of 0.76-1.00. Of roughly 170 previously reported CMV-associated TCRbeta sequences, about 68 appeared in the CD4+ memory repertoires, each in one to five individuals. For predicting CMV serostatus, the median bootstrapped AUC was roughly 0.96 using the original framework and less than 0.93 using a US-trained random forest. The results were read as suggesting that the CMV-associated TCR signature is, for the most part, present in the CD4+ memory repertoire. Only CD4+CD45RO+ memory cells were sequenced, in contrast to the original study, in which naive and memory CD4+ and CD8+ populations were covered.

This clone was counted a few times. There is no known antigen for this receptor. No base qualities exist here, and no much larger clone lies one base off it. Source material: memory CD4+ T cells from blood. The chain is encoded by TRBV2 joined to TRBJ2-7; no D gene can be assigned with confidence. This TCR was sampled from an adult in good health and CMV-seronegative. The nucleotides are TGTGCCAGCAGTGAACCTTTTTCCTACGAGCAGTACTTC. It encodes CASSEPFSYEQYF.